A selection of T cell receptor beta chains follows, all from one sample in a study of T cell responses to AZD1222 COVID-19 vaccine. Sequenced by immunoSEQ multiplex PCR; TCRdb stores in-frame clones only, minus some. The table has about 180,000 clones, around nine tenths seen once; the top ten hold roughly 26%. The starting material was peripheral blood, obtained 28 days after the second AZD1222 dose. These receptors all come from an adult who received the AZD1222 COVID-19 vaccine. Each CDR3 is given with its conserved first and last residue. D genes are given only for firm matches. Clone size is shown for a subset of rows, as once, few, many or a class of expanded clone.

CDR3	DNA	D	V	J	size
CSASRQDYEQYF	TGCAGTGCTAGTCGGCAGGACTACGAGCAGTACTTC	NA	TRBV20-1	TRBJ2-7	few
CASSPASSYNEQFF	TGTGCCAGCAGCCCCGCTAGCTCCTACAATGAGCAGTTCTTC	NA	TRBV7-9	TRBJ2-1	NA
CASSLAADYNEQFF	TGTGCCAGCAGCCTAGCGGCGGATTACAATGAGCAGTTCTTC	TRBD2	TRBV7-9	TRBJ2-1	NA
CASSPTSGKANYGYTF	TGTGCCAGCAGCCCCACCAGCGGGAAAGCTAACTATGGCTACACCTTC	NA	TRBV4-2	TRBJ1-2	few
CASSSDWPDTQYF	TGTGCCAGCAGCTCGGACTGGCCAGATACGCAGTATTTT	NA	TRBV5-4	TRBJ2-3	NA
CASIPAGVGTDTQYF	TGTGCCAGCATCCCAGCGGGGGTAGGCACAGATACGCAGTATTTT	TRBD2	TRBV2	TRBJ2-3	NA
CASSLLSGTGYADTQYF	TGTGCCAGCAGCCTCCTTTCCGGGACAGGCTACGCAGATACGCAGTATTTT	TRBD1	TRBV5-5	TRBJ2-3	NA
CASRLGAAVVGYTF	TGTGCCAGTAGATTGGGGGCCGCGGTGGTTGGCTACACCTTC	NA	TRBV19	TRBJ1-2	NA
CASSFALLRVNEQFF	TGCGCCAGCAGCTTTGCCCTCCTCCGGGTAAATGAGCAGTTCTTC	NA	TRBV5-1	TRBJ2-1	NA
CASSQSGSGVNEQYF	TGTGCCAGCAGCCAAAGCGGGAGCGGTGTGAACGAGCAGTACTTC	TRBD2	TRBV11-2	TRBJ2-7	NA
CASSFDGATVYEQYF	TGTGCCAGCAGCTTCGACGGGGCGACCGTCTACGAGCAGTACTTC	NA	TRBV7-9	TRBJ2-7	NA
CASSLRVAETQYF	TGTGCCAGCAGCCTTAGGGTGGCAGAGACCCAGTACTTC	NA	TRBV7-8	TRBJ2-5	NA
CASMDRSNTGELFF	TGTGCCAGCATGGACAGGTCGAACACCGGGGAGCTGTTTTTT	TRBD1	TRBV19	TRBJ2-2	NA
CATSDPGQEETQYF	TGTGCCACCAGTGACCCGGGACAGGAAGAGACCCAGTACTTC	TRBD1	TRBV24-1	TRBJ2-5	NA
CASRDRVTDTQYF	TGTGCCAGCAGAGACAGGGTCACAGATACGCAGTATTTT	TRBD1	TRBV6-4	TRBJ2-3	NA
CASRYAVGQGGYEQYF	TGTGCCAGCAGATATGCCGTGGGACAGGGGGGCTACGAGCAGTACTTC	TRBD1	TRBV7-2	TRBJ2-7	NA
CASSRGGTTEQYF	TGCGCCAGCAGCAGGGGGGGAACCACCGAGCAGTACTTC	NA	TRBV5-1	TRBJ2-7	NA
CAWSGGQGTTEAFF	TGTGCCTGGAGTGGCGGACAGGGGACCACTGAAGCTTTCTTT	TRBD1	TRBV30	TRBJ1-1	NA
CASSIQGNTGELFF	TGTGCCAGCAGCATACAGGGGAACACCGGGGAGCTGTTTTTT	NA	TRBV7-2	TRBJ2-2	NA
CASSATGQTYNEQFF	TGTGCCAGTAGTGCCACGGGACAAACCTACAATGAGCAGTTCTTC	NA	TRBV19	TRBJ2-1	NA
CASSSLQGRPPYNEQFF	TGTGCCAGCAGTTCCCTACAGGGGCGGCCCCCCTACAATGAGCAGTTCTTC	TRBD1	TRBV27	TRBJ2-1	NA
CASSPAAGSYEQYF	TGTGCCAGCAGCCCAGCGGCGGGGTCCTACGAGCAGTACTTC	NA	TRBV9	TRBJ2-7	NA
CASSRTGTGETQYF	TGTGCCAGTAGTAGAACCGGGACAGGGGAGACCCAGTACTTC	TRBD1	TRBV19	TRBJ2-5	NA
CASSLGVGEAFF	TGTGCCAGCAGCTTAGGCGTCGGTGAAGCTTTCTTT	NA	TRBV11-2	TRBJ1-1	NA
CASSKGEAFSTTYEQYF	TGTGCCAGCAGCAAAGGGGAGGCCTTTAGCACTACCTACGAGCAGTACTTC	NA	TRBV21-1	TRBJ2-7	NA
CASSYSISGSYNEQFF	TGTGCCAGCAGTTACTCGATTAGCGGCTCCTACAATGAGCAGTTCTTC	NA	TRBV6-2/TRBV6-3	TRBJ2-1	once
CASSLHTGYNSPLHF	TGTGCCAGCAGCTTACATACTGGCTATAATTCACCCCTCCACTTT	NA	TRBV7-2	TRBJ1-6	NA
CASSWAQSMNTEAFF	TGTGCCAGCAGCTGGGCCCAATCTATGAACACTGAAGCTTTCTTT	NA	TRBV5-4	TRBJ1-1	NA
CASSQVGTDTQYF	TGCGCCAGCAGCCAAGTCGGTACAGATACGCAGTATTTT	NA	TRBV4-3	TRBJ2-3	NA
CSGREVTGELFF	TGCAGCGGGCGGGAGGTCACCGGGGAGCTGTTTTTT	TRBD2	TRBV29-1	TRBJ2-2	NA
CASSLALGRYGYTF	TGTGCCAGCAGCTTAGCATTAGGGAGGTATGGCTACACCTTC	NA	TRBV7-9	TRBJ1-2	NA
CASSSTGDRGGYTF	TGTGCCAGCAGCTCGACAGGGGATAGAGGCGGCTACACCTTC	TRBD1	TRBV7-8	TRBJ1-2	NA
CASSLYSTDTQYF	TGTGCCAGCAGTTTGTACTCAACAGATACGCAGTATTTT	NA	TRBV28	TRBJ2-3	NA
CASSLAGAGETQYF	TGTGCCAGCAGCTTGGCAGGGGCCGGCGAGACCCAGTACTTC	NA	TRBV5-6	TRBJ2-5	NA
CASNSGINEQFF	TGTGCCAGCAACTCGGGGATCAATGAGCAGTTCTTC	NA	TRBV27	TRBJ2-1	once
CASSLDRVNQPQHF	TGTGCCAGCAGTTTGGACAGGGTCAATCAGCCCCAGCATTTT	TRBD1	TRBV27	TRBJ1-5	NA
CASSSREGNEQFF	TGTGCCAGCAGCTCGAGGGAGGGTAATGAGCAGTTCTTC	TRBD2	TRBV11-1	TRBJ2-1	NA
CASSSPRRVPNSPLHF	TGTGCCAGCAGTTCCCCCCGAAGGGTCCCTAATTCACCCCTCCACTTT	NA	TRBV27	TRBJ1-6	NA
CASSLGTLYGYTF	TGTGCCAGCAGCCTTGGGACCCTCTATGGCTACACCTTC	NA	TRBV3-1/TRBV3-2	TRBJ1-2	NA
CASSVVAGGSHEQYF	TGTGCCAGCAGCGTAGTTGCGGGAGGGTCCCACGAGCAGTACTTC	TRBD2	TRBV9	TRBJ2-7	NA
CASSLSRAEETQYF	TGTGCCAGCAGCTTAAGCAGGGCGGAAGAGACCCAGTACTTC	NA	TRBV7-2	TRBJ2-5	NA
CASSWDRGLPSGTDTQYF	TGTGCCAGCAGTTGGGACAGGGGGCTCCCCTCGGGTACAGATACGCAGTATTTT	TRBD1	TRBV6-2/TRBV6-3	TRBJ2-3	NA
CASSPKQRDGEQYF	TGTGCCAGCTCACCAAAGCAAAGGGATGGCGAGCAGTACTTC	NA	TRBV18	TRBJ2-7	once
CASSQEGDWTLSSYEQYF	TGTGCCAGCAGCCAAGAAGGAGACTGGACGCTAAGCTCCTACGAGCAGTACTTC	NA	TRBV4-2	TRBJ2-7	once
CASSRDLGDYGYTF	TGTGCCAGCTCCCGCGACTTGGGCGACTATGGCTACACCTTC	NA	TRBV18	TRBJ1-2	once
CASRPTGRGRNTEAFF	TGTGCCAGCAGACCGACAGGGCGCGGGCGGAACACTGAAGCTTTCTTT	TRBD1	TRBV5-6	TRBJ1-1	NA
CASSEGSSSYGYTF	TGTGCCAGCAGTGAGGGGAGCTCATCCTATGGCTACACCTTC	NA	TRBV6-4	TRBJ1-2	few
CASTRTGTGELFF	TGTGCCAGCACGAGGACGGGAACCGGGGAGCTGTTTTTT	NA	TRBV18	TRBJ2-2	NA
CASSPRGAGGFTGNTIYF	TGTGCCAGCAGCCCAAGGGGTGCAGGGGGCTTTACTGGAAACACCATATATTTT	TRBD1	TRBV7-6	TRBJ1-3	NA
CASRQGDGQPQHF	TGTGCCAGCAGACAGGGGGATGGTCAGCCCCAGCATTTT	TRBD1	TRBV6-5	TRBJ1-5	NA
CASSQGKGGEQFF	TGCGCCAGCAGCCAAGGGAAGGGGGGTGAGCAGTTCTTC	NA	TRBV4-3	TRBJ2-1	NA
CASSDSGTSGDTQYF	TGTGCCAGCAGTGACTCCGGGACTAGCGGAGATACGCAGTATTTT	TRBD2	TRBV6-4	TRBJ2-3	NA
CASGTGVETQYF	TGTGCCAGCGGGACAGGGGTAGAGACCCAGTACTTC	TRBD1	TRBV7-2	TRBJ2-5	NA
CASSTGQGSSDEQYF	TGTGCCAGCAGTACCGGACAGGGTTCTTCGGACGAGCAGTACTTC	TRBD1	TRBV28	TRBJ2-7	NA